The 30 T cell receptor beta chains below come from one sample, sequenced in a study of blood T cell repertoires in COVID-19. The protocol was immunoSEQ multiplex PCR, while the TCRdb copy is restricted to in-frame clones and leaves out a portion. The sample yields approximately 140,000 clones, 85% to 90% seen once. The sequenced material came from peripheral blood. All receptors derive from an elderly man with acute or convalescent COVID-19.

The chain couples TRBV19 to TRBJ2-1; possible D gene TRBD2, 7 bases. The CDR3 has 13 amino acids. Germline assignment: CDR1 LNHDA and CDR2 SQIVND (reference sequence). Trimming left V 3 bases short and J 14 bases short, with 17 bases between. CDR3 sequence (DNA): TGTGCCAGTAGTATCTTAGGGGGACGGGAGGAGTTCTTC. As protein: CASSILGGREEFF.

The chain has TRBV2 and TRBJ1-3, with TRBD1 as a possible D gene (5 bases). V was trimmed by 7 bases and J by 2 bases, leaving 18 bases between them. Germline CDR1 is SNHLY and CDR2 is FYNNEI. The CDR3 consists of 16 residues. CDR3 protein: CASTLSGGATGNTIYF. Here the CDR3 DNA reads TGTGCCAGCACCCTATCGGGGGGAGCCACTGGAAACACCATATATTTT.

The J gene is TRBJ2-7, the V gene TRBV10-3, with 10 positions matching TRBD2. Looked up from germline, CDR1 is ENHRY and CDR2 is SYGVKD. V trimming: 6 bases; J trimming: 2 bases; junction bases outside the gene matches: 4. There are 14 residues in the CDR3. CDR3 sequence reads: CAISRTSGAYEQYF. CDR3 coding DNA: TGTGCCATCAGCCGGACTAGCGGAGCCTACGAGCAGTACTTC.

CDR3 nucleotides: TGTGCCAGTAAAGGGACAGGGTGGGAAAAACTGTTTTTT. The encoded protein is CASKGTGWEKLFF. The rearrangement uses TRBV19 and TRBJ1-4; the match to TRBD1 covers 9 bases. The trim removed 7 bases at V and 8 bases at J, leaving 5 bases unmatched. Per the germline V gene, CDR1 is LNHDA and CDR2 is SQIVND (reference sequence). This CDR3 has 13 amino acids.

The rearrangement joins TRBV5-4 to TRBJ2-3; 12 bases agree with TRBD2. V lost 0 bases and J lost 0; bases outside the gene matches: 2. The germline gives CDR1 SGHNT, CDR2 YYREEE (reference sequence). The CDR3 has 17 amino acids. CDR3 loop: CASSLASGGASTDTQYF. DNA for the CDR3: TGTGCCAGCAGCTTGGCTAGCGGGGGGGCCAGCACAGATACGCAGTATTTT. The full variable domain, completed using reference TRBV5-4 and TRBJ2-3, is ETGVTQSPTHLIKTRGQQVTLRCSSQSGHNTVSWYQQALGQGPQFIFQYYREEENGRGNFPPRFSGLQFPNYSSELNVNALELDDSALYLCASSLASGGASTDTQYFGPGTRLTVL.

The chain links TRBV7-2 to TRBJ2-7; TRBD1 matches 7 bases. CDR1 is SGHTA and CDR2 is FQGNSA in the germline V gene. The V gene end was trimmed by 4 bases and the J gene end by 8 bases; junction bases not matched to a gene: 11. The CDR3 is 14 amino acids. The CDR3 protein is CASSSGTVSQKQYF. In nucleotides, the CDR3 is TGTGCCAGCAGCTCAGGGACAGTCTCCCAGAAGCAGTACTTC.

The chain employs TRBV7-3 and TRBJ2-7; no clear D. The CDR3 spans 13 residues. Deletions cut 2 bases from V and 5 bases from J, with 10 bases between. Germline lookup yields CDR1 SGHTA and CDR2 FQGTGA. CDR3 DNA sequence: TGTGCCAGCAGCTTATTTCCCCCCAACGAGCAGTACTTC. The encoded protein is CASSLFPPNEQYF.

The CDR3: CASSFSGLNTEAFF. The CDR3 nucleotides are TGTGCCAGCAGTTTTTCAGGGTTGAACACTGAAGCTTTCTTT. V and J are TRBV27 and TRBJ1-1, with D possibly being TRBD1 (5 bases). Germline V gene sequence: CDR1 MNHEY, CDR2 SMNVEV (reference sequence). There are 14 residues in the CDR3. With 3 bases removed from V and 0 bases from J, the gap between germline ends came to 8 bases.

This clone has just one count. The V and J genes are TRBV5-5 and TRBJ2-1; D perhaps matches TRBD1 (5 bases). V lost 3 bases, J lost 4 bases, and 17 bases lay in between. Per germline, CDR1 SGHKS and CDR2 YYEKEE (reference sequence). This CDR3 region has 16 residues. CDR3 sequence reads: CASSSGPAAGYNEQFF. The CDR3 DNA reads TGTGCCAGCAGCTCAGGGCCCGCGGCAGGATACAATGAGCAGTTCTTC. The variable domain in full, with the rest retrieved from reference TRBV5-5 and TRBJ2-1, is DAGVTQSPTHLIKTRGQQVTLRCSPISGHKSVSWYQQVLGQGPQFIFQYYEKEERGRGNFPDRFSARQFPNYSSELNVNALLLGDSALYLCASSSGPAAGYNEQFFGPGTRLTVL.

The J gene is TRBJ2-3, the V gene TRBV5-5, with D possibly TRBD2 on 6 matching bases. CDR3 size: 17 residues. Germline V lookup: CDR1 SGHKS, CDR2 YYEKEE (reference sequence). V lost 1 base and J lost 5, with 20 bases in between. This CDR3 reads CASSLLGGSASGDTQYF. For the CDR3, the DNA is TGTGCCAGCAGCTTGTTGGGGGGTTCCGCCTCCGGAGATACGCAGTATTTT.

The chain recombines TRBV4-1 with TRBJ2-1; the D gene is possibly TRBD2 (5 bases). The CDR3 spans 15 residues. The ends were cut back, 4 bases at V and 1 base at J, with 11 bases in the middle. Germline V gene data show CDR1 as MGHRA and CDR2 as YSYEKL. DNA for the CDR3: TGCGCCAGCAGCCCACCGGGATCTTCCTACAATGAGCAGTTCTTC. Its protein is CASSPPGSSYNEQFF.

The chain is built from TRBV7-9 and TRBJ2-7, with TRBD1 identical over 9 bases. CDR1 and CDR2 (germline): SEHNR, FQNEAQ (reference sequence). The ends lost 5 bases at V and 4 bases at J; junction bases unmatched: 9. The CDR3 loop spans 15 amino acids. The CDR3 nucleotides are TGTGCCAGCAGCGCAGGGACAGGGTATTCGTACGAGCAGTACTTC. This encodes CASSAGTGYSYEQYF.

The sample holds one count of this clone. The chain has TRBV5-1 and TRBJ1-2; 8 bases match TRBD1. Germline lookup yields CDR1 SGHRS and CDR2 YFSETQ. This CDR3 is 15 amino acids long. V trimming: 2 bases; J trimming: 5 bases; junction bases outside the gene matches: 8. The CDR3 here is CASSLSPGTGYGYTF. In nucleotides, the CDR3 is TGCGCCAGCAGCTTATCTCCGGGGACAGGATATGGCTACACCTTC. Variable domain in full (rest from reference TRBV5-1 and TRBJ1-2): KAGVTQTPRYLIKTRGQQVTLSCSPISGHRSVSWYQQTPGQGLQFLFEYFSETQRNKGNFPGRFSGRQFSNSRSEMNVSTLELGDSALYLCASSLSPGTGYGYTFGSGTRLTVV.

Only one count was recorded for this clone. This chain links TRBV12-5 with TRBJ1-2, with 8 bases identical to TRBD1. Germline V gene data show CDR1 as LGHNT and CDR2 as FRNRAP. V was clipped by 4 bases and J by 0 bases; unmatched bases: 1. The CDR3 sequence is 14 residues long. Written as DNA, the CDR3 is TGTGCTAGTGGTTGGACAGGGACTAACTATGGCTACACCTTC. The encoded protein is CASGWTGTNYGYTF.

The chain employs TRBV7-9 and TRBJ2-1; 7 positions match TRBD1. Per germline, CDR1 SEHNR and CDR2 FQNEAQ (reference sequence). Trimming took 6 bases from V and 7 from J; bases not matched to a gene: 9. The length of the CDR3 is 14 residues. The CDR3, as DNA: TGTGCCAGCAGACAACGACAGGGTAGGAATGAGCAGTTCTTC. Translated, it gives CASRQRQGRNEQFF.

This clone turned up a few times. The chain carries TRBV5-1 and TRBJ2-1, with 10 bases fitting TRBD1. Trimming took 4 bases from V and 7 from J; bases not matched to a gene: 5. CDR1 is SGHRS, CDR2 YFSETQ, per germline. The CDR3 covers 14 residues. The CDR3 sequence: CASSGGQGRNEQFF. DNA for the CDR3: TGCGCCAGCAGCGGGGGACAGGGGCGGAATGAGCAGTTCTTC.

The J gene is TRBJ1-1, the V gene TRBV29-1, with 10 bases that match TRBD1. CDR1 and CDR2 from the germline V gene are SQVTM and ANQGSEA. The CDR3 consists of 13 residues. Losses at the gene ends were 5 bases for V and 4 bases for J; bases not matched to a gene: 4. The CDR3 coding sequence is TGCAGCGTTTCCGACAGGGGGCTCACTGAAGCTTTCTTT. The encoded protein is CSVSDRGLTEAFF.

The genes are TRBV6-6 and TRBJ2-1; 7 bases match TRBD1. Germline CDR1 is MNHNY and CDR2 is SVGAGI (reference sequence). The J segment lost 3 bases and the V segment lost 6 bases, leaving 8 bases of the junction unmatched. The CDR3 sequence is 15 residues long. CDR3 coding DNA: TGTGCCAGCAGAGCAACAGGGGTCTTCTACAATGAGCAGTTCTTC. As protein: CASRATGVFYNEQFF.

The chain links TRBV3-1 (or the pseudogene TRBV3-2) to TRBJ1-2, with 9 bases matching TRBD1. This CDR3 has 15 amino acids. Germline V gene sequence: CDR1 LGHDT, CDR2 YNNKEL (reference sequence). V lost 3 bases and J lost 6; bases outside the gene matches: 8. The CDR3: CASSHLTGTGNGYTF. As DNA, the CDR3 is TGTGCCAGCAGCCATTTGACCGGGACAGGGAATGGCTACACCTTC.

The chain couples TRBV25-1 to TRBJ1-1; D not resolved. Germline CDR1 reads MGHDK; CDR2 reads SYGVNS. The CDR3 spans 13 residues. V was clipped by 4 bases and J by 4 bases, with 10 bases between them. CDR3 sequence: CASSGPAGTEAFF. The DNA of the CDR3 is TGTGCCAGCAGTGGCCCGGCGGGCACTGAAGCTTTCTTT.

V gene TRBV21-1 combines with J gene TRBJ2-7; TRBD1 is the table's D call and was not checked against the DNA. TRBV21-1 is a pseudogene locus. The CDR3 covers 15 residues. CDR3 coding DNA: TGTGCCAGCAGCCCCCTGGGACAGGGGGTAAACGAGCAGTACTTC. Amino acids: CASSPLGQGVNEQYF.

The gene calls are TRBV10-3 and TRBJ1-1, with a weak D call TRBD1 (5 bases). The CDR3 sequence is 13 residues long. Trimming removed 6 bases at V and 6 bases at J, with 14 bases between. Germline V gene lookup returns CDR1 ENHRY and CDR2 SYGVKD. The CDR3 here is CAISSTGVPEAFF. DNA for the CDR3: TGTGCCATCAGCTCAACAGGTGTGCCTGAAGCTTTCTTT.

The genes are TRBV6-1 and TRBJ1-5, with 7 bases lining up with TRBD1. Trimming cost V 0 bases and J 1 base; bases outside gene matches: 9. CDR1 is MNHNS and CDR2 is SASEGT in the germline V gene. The CDR3 loop spans 18 amino acids. CDR3 loop: CASSEAGTGVGSNQPQHF. CDR3 DNA sequence: TGTGCCAGCAGTGAAGCGGGCACAGGGGTCGGAAGCAATCAGCCCCAGCATTTT.

The gene calls are TRBV27 and TRBJ2-3, with D maybe TRBD2 (6 bases). CDR3 length equals 12 residues. Trimming removed 6 bases from V and 9 bases from J, with 13 bases in between. From germline, CDR1 is MNHEY and CDR2 SMNVEV (reference sequence). In DNA, the CDR3 is TGTGCCAGCAGAGTCGACCGGGGGACGCAGTATTTT. Protein product: CASRVDRGTQYF.

The chain couples TRBV7-9 to TRBJ1-4; D uncertain. CDR1 and CDR2 (germline): SEHNR, FQNEAQ (reference sequence). V was clipped by 1 base and J by 8 bases, with 8 bases between them. CDR3 size: 13 residues. The CDR3 region has the DNA TGTGCCAGCAGCTTAGGGTATAGAGAAAAACTGTTTTTT. Translation gives CASSLGYREKLFF.

This chain links TRBV27 with TRBJ2-7; 12 bases match TRBD2. This CDR3 spans 16 amino acids. Germline trimming cut 1 base from V and 5 bases from J; bases unmatched to any gene: 6. The germline V gene encodes CDR1 MNHEY and CDR2 SMNVEV (reference sequence). The CDR3 region has the DNA TGTGCCAGCAGTTTATTATCGGGACTAGCGGGCAACGAGCAGTACTTC. This sequence encodes CASSLLSGLAGNEQYF.

The J gene is TRBJ1-5, the V gene TRBV5-5; D might be TRBD1 (6 bases). CDR1 is SGHKS, CDR2 YYEKEE, per germline (reference sequence). With 4 bases removed from V and 0 bases from J, the gap between germline ends came to 8 bases. The CDR3 length is 14 residues. CDR3 residues: CASSRDTSNQPQHF. In DNA form, the CDR3 reads TGTGCCAGCAGCCGGGACACTAGCAATCAGCCCCAGCATTTT.

This chain links TRBV3-1 (or the pseudogene TRBV3-2) with TRBJ1-1; D gene uncertain. Germline V CDR1 and CDR2: LGHDT, YNNKEL (reference sequence). V dropped 6 bases and J dropped 2 bases, with 7 bases sitting between them. CDR3 size: 12 residues. The CDR3 sequence is CASRRLNTEAFF. The CDR3 nucleotides are TGTGCCAGCAGGCGACTCAACACTGAAGCTTTCTTT.

The table lists this clone with a count of one. The rearrangement joins TRBV24-1 to TRBJ2-5; 11 bases fit TRBD2. The CDR3 runs 15 residues. V gave up 7 bases and J gave up 4 bases; unmatched junction bases: 7. The germline V gene encodes CDR1 KGHDR and CDR2 SFDVKD. CDR3 in amino acids: CATSPTGTSGETQYF. The DNA of the CDR3 is TGTGCCACCAGCCCGACCGGGACTAGCGGAGAGACCCAGTACTTC.

V and J are TRBV6-5 and TRBJ2-7; 7 nucleotides line up with TRBD1. CDR3 size: 14 residues. With V trimmed by 4 bases and J by 4 bases, 7 bases remained unmatched. Germline V gives CDR1 MNHEY, CDR2 SVGAGI. The CDR3 DNA reads TGTGCCAGCAGTTCTACGACAGGGACATACGAGCAGTACTTC. It is translated as CASSSTTGTYEQYF.